This T cell receptor (beta chain) was found in a study of blood T cell repertoires in COVID-19. Across the study: The cDNA or gDNA used as material had been derived from T cells, B-cell-depleted T cells, or PBMCs.

There are 17 residues in the CDR3. Germline trimming cut 1 base from V and 6 bases from J; bases unmatched to any gene: 9. Germline V gene lookup returns CDR1 LGHNA and CDR2 YSLEER. As originally analysed: Nucleated cell counts were estimated from reference gene primer amplification. Profiling relied on immunoSEQ multiplex PCR, and the TCRdb table lists in-frame clones only, not all of them. For V, J and clone size, that table is used; D and trimming come from the DNA. The table shows over 200,000 clones, with around 75% occurring only once. The TCR originated in a human donor in a cohort sampled during active COVID-19. What was sequenced was peripheral blood. The rearrangement uses TRBV4-3 and TRBJ2-1; 10 nucleotides agree with TRBD2. The CDR3 reads CASSQVLAGGSGNEQFF. CDR3 coding DNA: TGCGCCAGCAGCCAAGTTTTAGCGGGAGGCTCGGGCAATGAGCAGTTCTTC.